The 29 T cell receptor beta chains below were found in one sample sequenced in a study of blood T cell repertoires in COVID-19 (dated by TCRdb to 2018 to 2021). Libraries were constructed by the immunoSEQ multiplex PCR assay. This is the immuneACCESS table as TCRdb keeps it, with only in-frame sequences that have V and J called. A part of the clones is gone; compared with another copy, unresolved V genes explain less than half, and the rest is unexplained. This sample comprises 350,000 to 500,000 clones, roughly 88% of them detected only once. Jointly, the top ten make up approximately 1.5% of the sample. The sequenced sample consisted of PBMCs or T cells enriched from blood (not recorded which). Every receptor here comes from a woman in her late teens or twenties who had been exposed to COVID-19.

The chain combines TRBV18 with TRBJ2-4; D is undetermined. The CDR3 has 19 residues. Germline-derived CDR1 and CDR2 are KGHSH and LQKENI. V lost 1 base, J lost 0 bases, and 19 bases lay in between. CDR3 in DNA: TGTGCCAGCTCACCACAAGGCCAACTCAGCGCTCTAGCCAAAAACATTCAGTACTTC. This codes for CASSPQGQLSALAKNIQYF.

The chain employs TRBV5-1 and TRBJ2-5; 7 bases are a match to TRBD1. Germline values: CDR1 SGHRS, CDR2 YFSETQ. The CDR3 runs 15 residues. V lost 0 bases, J lost 5 bases, and 7 bases stayed unmatched. The CDR3 nucleotides read TGCGCCAGCAGCTTGGGGGGACAGAATGGGGAGACCCAGTACTTC. Translating gives CASSLGGQNGETQYF. The full variable domain, rest sourced from reference TRBV5-1 and TRBJ2-5, is KAGVTQTPRYLIKTRGQQVTLSCSPISGHRSVSWYQQTPGQGLQFLFEYFSETQRNKGNFPGRFSGRQFSNSRSEMNVSTLELGDSALYLCASSLGGQNGETQYFGPGTRLLVL.

J is TRBJ2-7 and V is TRBV19, with TRBD2 as a possible D gene (5 bases). This CDR3 comprises 13 residues. V was clipped by 6 bases and J by 5 bases, with 14 bases between them. In germline, CDR1 is LNHDA, CDR2 SQIVND (reference sequence). The CDR3 nucleotides are TGTGCCAGTAGCCCATACTTGAGGGACGAGCAGTACTTC. This gives the protein CASSPYLRDEQYF.

V usage is TRBV5-1 and J usage is TRBJ2-2; 11 bases line up with TRBD2. With V trimmed by 4 bases and J by 0 bases, 5 bases remained unmatched. Germline V gene data show CDR1 as SGHRS and CDR2 as YFSETQ. There are 17 residues in the CDR3. The CDR3 nucleotides are TGCGCCAGCAGCGCGGGACTAGCGGTGACGAACACCGGGGAGCTGTTTTTT. As protein: CASSAGLAVTNTGELFF. The variable domain in full, with the rest retrieved from reference TRBV5-1 and TRBJ2-2, is KAGVTQTPRYLIKTRGQQVTLSCSPISGHRSVSWYQQTPGQGLQFLFEYFSETQRNKGNFPGRFSGRQFSNSRSEMNVSTLELGDSALYLCASSAGLAVTNTGELFFGEGSRLTVL.

The DNA for the CDR3 is TGCAGCGTTGCGGGGGGTTTTGGAAACACCATATATTTT. Amino acids: CSVAGGFGNTIYF. The rearrangement links TRBV29-1 to TRBJ1-3; D is possibly TRBD1 (5 bases). The length of the CDR3 is 13 residues. The germline gives CDR1 SQVTM, CDR2 ANQGSEA. The V end was cut by 4 bases, the J end by 3 bases, with 10 bases between.

J is TRBJ2-3 and V is TRBV7-2, with 7 nucleotides matching TRBD2. Trimming took 5 bases from V and 0 from J; bases not matched to a gene: 5. The V gene's germline CDR1 is SGHTA and CDR2 FQGNSA. This CDR3 is built from 15 residues. The CDR3 DNA follows: TGTGCCAGCAGCGTCATCGGGGGGAGCACAGATACGCAGTATTTT. Translation gives CASSVIGGSTDTQYF.

In this sample, this clone turned up once. This chain joins TRBV28 and TRBJ1-5, with unresolved D. The V end was cut by 3 bases, the J end by 0 bases, with 12 bases between. CDR3 size: 16 residues. In germline, CDR1 is MDHEN, CDR2 SYDVKM. CDR3 sequence (DNA): TGTGCCAGCAGTTTGGCGGGGATTCATAGCAATCAGCCCCAGCATTTT. Protein sequence: CASSLAGIHSNQPQHF.

V usage is TRBV19 and J usage is TRBJ1-1, with a tentative D call TRBD1 (6 bases). Trimming pared 9 bases from V and 3 bases from J, leaving 17 bases between. CDR3 length: 14 residues. Germline CDR1 LNHDA, CDR2 SQIVND (reference sequence). Written as DNA, the CDR3 is TGTGCCAGCCACAGGACAGACCAGTACACTGAAGCTTTCTTT. This translates into CASHRTDQYTEAFF.

The chain links TRBV27 to TRBJ1-2; the D gene is possibly TRBD1 (5 bases). The CDR3 sequence is 16 residues long. Trimming left V 5 bases short and J 0 bases short, with 16 bases between. CDR1 and CDR2 (germline): MNHEY, SMNVEV (reference sequence). Here the CDR3 reads CASSHRFLATNYGYTF. CDR3 DNA sequence: TGTGCCAGCAGTCACAGGTTCTTAGCTACTAACTATGGCTACACCTTC.

The chain has TRBV30 and TRBJ1-1, with D possibly matching TRBD1 (6 bases). Germline V gene lookup returns CDR1 GTSNPN and CDR2 SVGIG (reference sequence). CDR3 length: 13 amino acids. V lost 4 bases and J lost 5, with 14 bases in between. CDR3 residues: CAWTKQGGTEAFF. The DNA for the CDR3 is TGTGCCTGGACCAAACAGGGTGGGACTGAAGCTTTCTTT. Based on the CDR3 plus reference TRBV30 and TRBJ1-1, the full variable domain is SQTIHQWPATLVQPVGSPLSLECTVEGTSNPNLYWYRQAAGRGLQLLFYSVGIGQISSEVPQNLSASRPQDRQFILSSKKLLLSDSGFYLCAWTKQGGTEAFFGQGTRLTVV.

This clone is a singleton in its sample. This rearrangement joins TRBV5-6 to TRBJ2-1, with 9 positions matching TRBD2. Germline V lookup: CDR1 SGHDT, CDR2 YYEEEE. Trimming removed 9 bases from V and 9 bases from J; junction bases left unmatched: 10. This CDR3 spans 13 amino acids. For the CDR3, the DNA is TGTGCCACTCGAGGGCTAGCGGGGAGTGAGCAGTTCTTC. Translation: CATRGLAGSEQFF.

As concerns this clone: Other DNA sequences in this sample translate to the same CDR3. This sequence joins TRBV5-1 and TRBJ2-7; 10 nucleotides line up with TRBD1. The CDR3 has 15 amino acids. Trimming at V came to 0 bases and at J to 4 bases, leaving 4 bases not matched to a gene. Per germline, CDR1 SGHRS and CDR2 YFSETQ. The CDR3 sequence is CASSLGGTGVYEQYF. CDR3 nucleotides: TGCGCCAGCAGCTTGGGTGGGACAGGGGTGTACGAGCAGTACTTC.

This rearrangement joins TRBV7-8 to TRBJ2-1; D is possibly TRBD1 (5 bases). The V and J ends lost 1 base and 12 bases respectively, with 19 bases between them. Germline loops: CDR1 SGHVS, CDR2 FQNEAQ. CDR3 length equals 15 residues. The DNA of the CDR3 is TGTGCCAGCAGCTTAGGACAGATTCAACTCGGTGGGCAGTTCTTC. Protein product: CASSLGQIQLGGQFF.

The V gene is TRBV24-1, the J gene TRBJ2-3, with TRBD1 identical over 7 bases. Germline CDR1 and CDR2: KGHDR and SFDVKD. V lost 10 bases to trimming and J lost 6 bases; unmatched junction nucleotides: 24. This CDR3 region has 18 residues. Here the CDR3 DNA reads TGTGCCACACAAAGCCCCGGGGTCACAGGGGCCCAGTCCGATACGCAGTATTTT. Amino acid sequence: CATQSPGVTGAQSDTQYF.

This clone was counted only a few times. The gene calls are TRBV5-5 and TRBJ2-7, with 8 bases that match TRBD1. V dropped 4 bases and J dropped 0; count of bases not matched to a gene: 6. The germline V gene encodes CDR1 SGHKS and CDR2 YYEKEE (reference sequence). The CDR3 extends over 15 amino acids. The CDR3 DNA is TGTGCCAGCAGCCCCGGGACAGGAAACTCCTACGAGCAGTACTTC. Protein sequence: CASSPGTGNSYEQYF.

The chain links TRBV3-1 (or the pseudogene TRBV3-2) to TRBJ2-5; possibly TRBD2 for D (5 bases). In germline, CDR1 is LGHDT, CDR2 YNNKEL (reference sequence). The CDR3 length is 14 residues. V lost 0 bases and J lost 5, with 10 bases in between. The CDR3 region is CASSQDRDGETQYF. CDR3 bases: TGTGCCAGCAGCCAAGATCGGGATGGCGAGACCCAGTACTTC.

This sequence joins TRBV28 and TRBJ1-4; D is perhaps TRBD1 (5 bases). This CDR3 spans 15 amino acids. Germline CDR1 and CDR2: MDHEN and SYDVKM. V lost 6 bases and J 8 bases, leaving 19 bases between the germline ends. The CDR3 is CASRPLKGVREKLFF. CDR3 DNA sequence: TGTGCCAGCAGACCCCTGAAAGGGGTTAGAGAAAAACTGTTTTTT.

The table lists this clone with a count of one. The CDR3 reads CASRTSAQPTDTQYF. The CDR3 nucleotides read TGTGCCAGCAGGACTAGTGCCCAACCGACAGATACGCAGTATTTT. The chain has TRBV6-5 and TRBJ2-3; maybe TRBD2 (6 bases). Germline values: CDR1 MNHEY, CDR2 SVGAGI. The length of the CDR3 is 15 residues. V gave up 6 bases and J gave up 3 bases, with 16 bases separating them.

The CDR3: CASGTGDEQFF. The CDR3 DNA is TGTGCCAGCGGTACGGGAGATGAGCAGTTCTTC. V usage is TRBV9 and J usage is TRBJ2-1; TRBD2 might be the D (6 bases). This CDR3 contains 11 residues. Germline CDR1 reads SGDLS; CDR2 reads YYNGEE. Trimming took off 7 bases at V and 8 bases at J, with 10 bases between the two ends.

The chain joins TRBV28 to TRBJ1-4; D call uncertain. Germline V lookup: CDR1 MDHEN, CDR2 SYDVKM. The CDR3 loop spans 11 amino acids. V was cut by 3 bases and J by 13 bases, with 9 bases left in between. The CDR3 DNA is TGTGCCAGCAGTTTGTCCGGTAGACTGTTTTTT. This encodes CASSLSGRLFF.

This chain uses TRBV4-3 with TRBJ2-1; 8 positions agree with TRBD1. The CDR3 runs to 16 residues. With 1 base clipped from V and 8 bases from J, the junction kept 10 bases outside the gene matches. Germline V CDR1 and CDR2: LGHNA, YSLEER. The CDR3 sequence is CASSQVGQGSIHEQFF. As DNA, the CDR3 is TGCGCCAGCAGCCAAGTCGGACAGGGATCTATCCATGAGCAGTTCTTC.

The sample holds one count of this clone. The V call is TRBV5-4, the J call TRBJ2-2; D is perhaps TRBD1 (5 bases). CDR1 SGHNT and CDR2 YYREEE come from the germline V gene (reference sequence). This CDR3 comprises 16 residues. Trimming left V 0 bases short and J 4 bases short, with 13 bases between. This CDR3 reads CASSLVQVTFTGELFF. The CDR3 DNA is TGTGCCAGCAGCTTGGTACAGGTAACATTCACCGGGGAGCTGTTTTTT.

The V and J genes are TRBV19 and TRBJ1-1; D is uncertain. This CDR3 region has 16 residues. Trimming removed 3 bases from V and 1 base from J, with 15 bases in between. The germline CDR1 and CDR2 sequences are LNHDA and SQIVND (reference sequence). CDR3 amino acids: CASSIPKHPRNTEAFF. CDR3 nucleotide sequence: TGTGCCAGTAGTATCCCCAAACATCCAAGGAACACTGAAGCTTTCTTT.

The chain joins TRBV6-2 or TRBV6-3 to TRBJ2-3, with 13 bases aligning to TRBD2. The CDR3 spans 17 residues. J was trimmed by 5 bases and V by 4 bases; bases with no gene match: 9. The V gene's germline CDR1 is MNHEY and CDR2 SVGEGT. The CDR3 nucleotides read TGTGCCAGCAGTTGGCGGCCGAGGACTAGCGGGGGAGATACGCAGTATTTT. Translated, it gives CASSWRPRTSGGDTQYF.

This chain's CDR3 is CSVSGGNQPQHF. The CDR3, as DNA: TGCAGCGTTTCCGGGGGCAATCAGCCCCAGCATTTT. V gene TRBV29-1 combines with J gene TRBJ1-5, with no clear D. Trimming shortened V by 5 bases and J by 2 bases, and 7 bases separated the two germline ends. Germline-derived CDR1 and CDR2 are SQVTM and ANQGSEA. This CDR3 region has 12 residues. The complete variable domain, with remaining parts taken from reference TRBV29-1 and TRBJ1-5, reads SAVISQKPSRDICQRGTSLTIQCQVDSQVTMMFWYRQQPGQSLTLIATANQGSEATYESGFVIDKFPISRPNLTFSTLTVSNMSPEDSSIYLCSVSGGNQPQHFGDGTRLSIL.

In this sample, this clone turned up once. CDR3 sequence: CASSLRGRDNSPLHF. The CDR3 DNA reads TGTGCCAGCAGCTTGAGGGGCAGGGATAATTCACCCCTCCACTTT. The chain joins TRBV5-4 to TRBJ1-6; a weak D match, TRBD1 (5 bases). The CDR3 contains 15 residues. Trimming pared 1 base from V and 5 bases from J, leaving 10 bases between. Germline values: CDR1 SGHNT, CDR2 YYREEE (reference sequence).

This clone was counted only a few times. The chain uses TRBV4-2 and TRBJ1-1; 11 bases are a match to TRBD1. With 3 bases clipped from V and 5 bases from J, the junction kept 2 bases outside the gene matches. The germline V gene encodes CDR1 LGHNA and CDR2 YNFKEQ. This CDR3 is built from 14 residues. CDR3 region: CASSQGQGVTEAFF. In nucleotides, the CDR3 is TGTGCCAGCAGCCAGGGACAGGGGGTTACTGAAGCTTTCTTT.

In DNA, the CDR3 is TGTGCCAGCAGTGCTCAACTAGCCTACACCGGGGAGCTGTTTTTT. This translates into CASSAQLAYTGELFF. The genes are TRBV2 and TRBJ2-2, with D perhaps matching TRBD2 (6 bases). The CDR3 has 15 residues. In germline, CDR1 is SNHLY, CDR2 FYNNEI. The ends were cut back, 4 bases at V and 3 bases at J, with 12 bases in the middle.

V gene TRBV29-1 combines with J gene TRBJ1-1; a weak D match, TRBD1 (5 bases). Germline CDR1 SQVTM, CDR2 ANQGSEA. CDR3 length: 14 amino acids. V dropped 3 bases and J dropped 8 bases, with 19 bases sitting between them. In nucleotides, the CDR3 is TGCAGCGTTGATAGTCGACAGAGACAACAAGAAGCTTTCTTT. Protein sequence: CSVDSRQRQQEAFF. Variable domain in full (rest from reference TRBV29-1 and TRBJ1-1): SAVISQKPSRDICQRGTSLTIQCQVDSQVTMMFWYRQQPGQSLTLIATANQGSEATYESGFVIDKFPISRPNLTFSTLTVSNMSPEDSSIYLCSVDSRQRQQEAFFGQGTRLTVV.